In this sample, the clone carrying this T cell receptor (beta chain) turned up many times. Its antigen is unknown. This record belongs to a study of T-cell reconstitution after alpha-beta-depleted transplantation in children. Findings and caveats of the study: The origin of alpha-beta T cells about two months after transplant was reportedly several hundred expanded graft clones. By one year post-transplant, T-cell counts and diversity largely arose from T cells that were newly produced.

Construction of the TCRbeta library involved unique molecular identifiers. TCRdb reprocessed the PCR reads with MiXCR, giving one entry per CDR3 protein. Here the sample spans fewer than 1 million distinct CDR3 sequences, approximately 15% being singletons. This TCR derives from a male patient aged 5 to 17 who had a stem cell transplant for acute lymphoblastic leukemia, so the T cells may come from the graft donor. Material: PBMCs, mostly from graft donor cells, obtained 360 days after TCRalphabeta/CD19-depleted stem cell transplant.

The CDR3 sequence: CSASGPDTQYF. CDR3 coding DNA: TGCAGTGCTAGTGGCCCAGATACGCAGTATTTT. The rearrangement links TRBV20-1 to TRBJ2-3; D remains ambiguous. Germline V gives CDR1 DFQATT, CDR2 SNEGSKA (reference sequence). The CDR3 sequence is 11 residues long. Trimming took off 3 bases at V and 4 bases at J, with 5 bases between the two ends.